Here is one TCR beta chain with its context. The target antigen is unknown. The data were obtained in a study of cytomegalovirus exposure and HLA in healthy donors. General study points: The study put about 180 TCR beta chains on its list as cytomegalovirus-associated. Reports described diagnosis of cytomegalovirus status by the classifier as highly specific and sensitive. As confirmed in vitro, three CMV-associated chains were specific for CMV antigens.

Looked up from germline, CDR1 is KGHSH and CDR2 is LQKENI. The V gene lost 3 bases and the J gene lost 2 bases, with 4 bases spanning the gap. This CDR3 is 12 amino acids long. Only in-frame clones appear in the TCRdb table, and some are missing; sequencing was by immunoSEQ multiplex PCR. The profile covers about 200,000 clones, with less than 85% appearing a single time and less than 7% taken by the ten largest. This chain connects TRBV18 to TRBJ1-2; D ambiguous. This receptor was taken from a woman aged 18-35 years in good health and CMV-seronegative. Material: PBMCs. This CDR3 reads CASSPENYGYTF. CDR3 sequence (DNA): TGTGCCAGCTCACCGGAGAACTATGGCTACACCTTC.